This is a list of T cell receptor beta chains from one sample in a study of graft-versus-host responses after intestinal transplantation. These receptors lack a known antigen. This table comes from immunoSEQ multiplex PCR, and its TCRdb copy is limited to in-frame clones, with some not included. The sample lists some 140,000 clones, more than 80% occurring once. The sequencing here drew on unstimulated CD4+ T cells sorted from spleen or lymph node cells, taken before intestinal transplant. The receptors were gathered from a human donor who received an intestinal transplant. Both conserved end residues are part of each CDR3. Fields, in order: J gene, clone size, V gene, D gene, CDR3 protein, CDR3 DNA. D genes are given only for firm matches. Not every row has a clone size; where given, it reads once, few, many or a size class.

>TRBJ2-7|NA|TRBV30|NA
CAWSRGGYEQYF
TGTGCCTGGAGCAGGGGGGGCTACGAGCAGTACTTC
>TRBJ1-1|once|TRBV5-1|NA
CASSGTGTSAEAFF
TGCGCCAGCAGCGGAACCGGGACTTCAGCTGAAGCTTTCTTT
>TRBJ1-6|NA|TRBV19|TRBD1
CASSTGQGTSPLHF
TGTGCCAGTAGCACCGGACAGGGCACTTCACCCCTCCACTTT
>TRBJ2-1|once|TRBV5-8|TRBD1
CASSFFETGGYNEQFF
TGTGCCAGCAGCTTTTTTGAGACAGGGGGTTACAATGAGCAGTTCTTC
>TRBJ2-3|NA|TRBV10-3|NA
CAISAPSPDTRYF
TGTGCCATCAGTGCCCCATCACCAGATACGCGGTATTTT
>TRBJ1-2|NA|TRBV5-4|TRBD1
CASSLDRQGAYGYTF
TGTGCCAGCAGCTTGGATCGACAGGGGGCATATGGCTACACCTTC
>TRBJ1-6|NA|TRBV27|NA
CASGKTGASLHF
TGTGCCAGCGGCAAAACGGGGGCCTCCCTCCACTTT
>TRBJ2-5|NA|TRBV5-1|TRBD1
CASSLTGTGEETQYF
TGCGCCAGCAGCTTGACCGGGACAGGGGAGGAGACCCAGTACTTC
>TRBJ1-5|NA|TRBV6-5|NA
CASSPSGSQPQHF
TGTGCCAGCAGTCCCTCGGGGAGTCAGCCCCAGCATTTT
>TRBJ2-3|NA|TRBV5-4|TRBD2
CASSLLLAHSTDTQYF
TGTGCCAGCAGCTTGCTACTAGCGCATAGCACAGATACGCAGTATTTT
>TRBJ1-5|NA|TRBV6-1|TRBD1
CASSQTGDWYQPQHF
TGTGCCAGCAGTCAGACAGGGGATTGGTATCAGCCCCAGCATTTT
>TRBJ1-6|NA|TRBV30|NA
CAWSQSGGGVPLHF
TGTGCCTGGAGTCAATCGGGGGGGGGCGTACCCCTCCACTTT
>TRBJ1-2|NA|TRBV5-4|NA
CASSSQVPRGYTF
TGTGCCAGCAGCTCGCAGGTCCCCCGTGGCTACACCTTC
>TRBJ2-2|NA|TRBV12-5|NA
CASRSSGELFF
TGTGCTAGTCGGTCGAGTGGGGAGCTGTTTTTT
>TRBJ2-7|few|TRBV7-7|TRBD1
CASSFDRGYEQYF
TGTGCCAGCAGCTTTGACAGGGGCTACGAGCAGTACTTC
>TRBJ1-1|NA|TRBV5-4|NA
CASRMPEGTEAFF
TGTGCCAGCAGGATGCCGGAGGGCACTGAAGCTTTCTTT
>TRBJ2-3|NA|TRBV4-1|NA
CASSQGLAGTDTQYF
TGCGCCAGCAGCCAAGGGCTGGCAGGCACAGATACGCAGTATTTT
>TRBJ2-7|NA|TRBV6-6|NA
CASSRHREEQYF
TGTGCCAGCTCCCGACACCGAGAGGAGCAGTACTTC
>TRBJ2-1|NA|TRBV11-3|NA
CASSLTSGTEQFF
TGTGCCAGCAGCTTAACATCCGGGACTGAGCAGTTCTTC
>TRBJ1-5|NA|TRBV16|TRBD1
CASSQADRGVQPQHF
TGTGCCAGCAGCCAGGCAGACAGGGGCGTCCAGCCCCAGCATTTT
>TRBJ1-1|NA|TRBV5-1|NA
CASSLNTGIGTEAFF
TGCGCCAGCAGCTTGAATACCGGAATAGGAACTGAAGCTTTCTTT
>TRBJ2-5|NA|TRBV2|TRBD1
CASSGQGGETQYF
TGTGCCAGCAGTGGACAGGGCGGGGAGACCCAGTACTTC
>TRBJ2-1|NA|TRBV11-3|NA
CASSSWAGGNEQFF
TGTGCCAGCAGCTCCTGGGCAGGAGGCAATGAGCAGTTCTTC
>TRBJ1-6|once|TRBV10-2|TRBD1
CASSDYFGTGNSPLHF
TGCGCCAGCAGTGACTATTTCGGGACAGGGAATTCACCCCTCCACTTT
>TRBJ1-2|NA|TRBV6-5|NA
CASSGLGYGYTF
TGTGCCAGCAGTGGATTAGGGTATGGCTACACCTTC
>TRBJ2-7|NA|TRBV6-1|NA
CASTQGFTYEQYF
TGTGCCAGCACGCAGGGGTTTACCTACGAGCAGTACTTC
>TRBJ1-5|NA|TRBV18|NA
CASSPQGRHNQPQHF
TGTGCCAGCTCACCACAGGGACGGCACAATCAGCCCCAGCATTTT
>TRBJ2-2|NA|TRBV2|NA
CASEETGELFF
TGTGCCAGCGAGGAGACCGGGGAGCTGTTTTTT
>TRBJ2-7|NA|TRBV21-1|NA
CASSKEEAAGAPWEQYF
TGTGCCAGCAGCAAAGAGGAGGCCGCTGGAGCTCCTTGGGAGCAGTACTTC
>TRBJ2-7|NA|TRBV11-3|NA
CASSALGGPYEQYF
TGTGCCAGCAGCGCCCTAGGGGGGCCCTACGAGCAGTACTTC
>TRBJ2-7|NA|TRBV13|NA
CASSPPPGTEVHEQYF
TGTGCCAGCAGCCCCCCACCCGGGACGGAGGTCCACGAGCAGTACTTC
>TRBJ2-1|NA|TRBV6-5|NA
CASRLAMYNEQFF
TGTGCCAGCAGACTAGCTATGTACAATGAGCAGTTCTTC
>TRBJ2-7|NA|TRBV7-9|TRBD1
CASSFGRDRGSYEQYF
TGTGCCAGCAGCTTCGGCCGGGACAGGGGTTCCTACGAGCAGTACTTC
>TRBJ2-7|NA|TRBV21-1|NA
CASSKEEVHSVYEQYF
TGTGCCAGCAGCAAAGAGGAGGTTCACTCGGTCTACGAGCAGTACTTC
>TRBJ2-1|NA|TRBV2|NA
CASTRDRSYNEQFF
TGTGCCAGCACCCGGGATAGAAGCTACAATGAGCAGTTCTTC
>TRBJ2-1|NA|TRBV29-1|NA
CSVGGAVETYNEQFF
TGCAGCGTTGGGGGTGCGGTGGAAACCTACAATGAGCAGTTCTTC
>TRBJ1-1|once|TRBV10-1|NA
CASREGQWKAFF
TGCGCCAGCAGGGAGGGACAATGGAAAGCTTTCTTT
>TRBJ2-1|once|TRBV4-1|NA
CASSQDTTGLANEQFF
TGCGCCAGCAGCCAGGACACAACAGGGTTAGCGAATGAGCAGTTCTTC
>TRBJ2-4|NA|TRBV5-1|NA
CASSLGVNIAKNIQYF
TGCGCCAGCAGCTTGGGGGTCAATATAGCCAAAAACATTCAGTACTTC
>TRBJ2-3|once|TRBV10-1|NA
CASSESGATTQYF
TGCGCCAGCAGTGAGTCGGGGGCGACGACGCAGTATTTT
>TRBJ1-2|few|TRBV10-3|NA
CAISVGEWYGYTF
TGTGCCATCAGTGTCGGGGAGTGGTATGGCTACACCTTC
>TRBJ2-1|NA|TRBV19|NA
CASSIGPRGGYNEQFF
TGTGCCAGTAGTATTGGTCCGCGAGGTGGCTACAATGAGCAGTTCTTC
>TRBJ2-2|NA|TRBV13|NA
CASSLYLGVRELFF
TGTGCCAGCAGCTTATACTTGGGCGTTCGGGAGCTGTTTTTT
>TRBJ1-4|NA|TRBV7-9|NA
CASTLLATNEKLFF
TGTGCCAGCACACTGCTCGCAACTAATGAAAAACTGTTTTTT
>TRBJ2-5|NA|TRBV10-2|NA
CASSVQQETQYF
TGCGCCAGCAGTGTCCAACAAGAGACCCAGTACTTC
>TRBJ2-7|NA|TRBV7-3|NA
CASSLRTGKIQYEQYF
TGTGCCAGCAGCTTACGAACAGGGAAAATCCAATACGAGCAGTACTTC
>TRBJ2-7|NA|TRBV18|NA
CASSPGAGQSPPYEQYF
TGTGCCAGCTCACCGGGGGCAGGCCAATCACCCCCCTACGAGCAGTACTTC
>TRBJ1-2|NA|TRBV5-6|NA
CASSLASGVVYGYTF
TGTGCCAGCAGCTTGGCCAGCGGGGTAGTTTATGGCTACACCTTC
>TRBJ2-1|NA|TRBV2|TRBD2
CASSEASGGNNEQFF
TGTGCCAGCAGTGAGGCTAGCGGAGGGAACAATGAGCAGTTCTTC
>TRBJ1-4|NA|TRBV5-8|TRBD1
CASSLGQGRNEKLFF
TGTGCCAGCAGCTTGGGACAGGGCCGTAATGAAAAACTGTTTTTT
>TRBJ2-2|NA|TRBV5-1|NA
CASSLDIGGVAGELFF
TGCGCCAGCAGCTTGGACATAGGAGGGGTGGCCGGGGAGCTGTTTTTT